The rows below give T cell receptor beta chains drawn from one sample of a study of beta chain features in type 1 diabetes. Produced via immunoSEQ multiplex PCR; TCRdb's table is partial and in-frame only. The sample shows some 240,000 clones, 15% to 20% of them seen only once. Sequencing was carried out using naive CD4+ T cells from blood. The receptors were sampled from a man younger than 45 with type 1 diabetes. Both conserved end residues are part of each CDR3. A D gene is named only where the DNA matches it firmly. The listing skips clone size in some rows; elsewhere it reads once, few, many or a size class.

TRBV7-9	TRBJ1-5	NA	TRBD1	CASSFSGGGNQPQHF	TGTGCCAGCAGCTTTTCAGGGGGCGGTAATCAGCCCCAGCATTTT
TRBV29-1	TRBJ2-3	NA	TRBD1	CSVEGRDRGPDTQYF	TGCAGCGTTGAAGGGCGGGACAGGGGCCCAGATACGCAGTATTTT
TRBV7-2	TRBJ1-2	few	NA	CASSYYTDGGYTF	TGTGCCAGCAGCTACTACACCGACGGGGGCTACACCTTC
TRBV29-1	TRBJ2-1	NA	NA	CSVQMLESSYNEQFF	TGCAGCGTTCAAATGCTGGAGAGCTCCTACAATGAGCAGTTCTTC
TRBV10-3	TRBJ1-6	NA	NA	CAISESKNSPLHF	TGTGCCATCAGTGAGTCAAAGAATTCACCCCTCCACTTT
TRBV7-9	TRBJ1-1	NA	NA	CASPEAFF	TGTGCCTCCCCTGAAGCTTTCTTT
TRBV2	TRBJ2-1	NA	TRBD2	CASSDLSGGYNEQFF	TGTGCCAGCAGTGATCTGTCGGGAGGATACAATGAGCAGTTCTTC
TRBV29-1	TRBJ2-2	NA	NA	CSVLRDTGELFF	TGCAGCGTTCTCCGGGACACCGGGGAGCTGTTTTTT
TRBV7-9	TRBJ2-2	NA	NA	CASRRGTGELFF	TGTGCCAGCAGAAGGGGCACCGGGGAGCTGTTTTTT
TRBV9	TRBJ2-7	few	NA	CASSETGLSYEQYF	TGTGCCAGCAGCGAAACGGGCCTCTCCTACGAGCAGTACTTC
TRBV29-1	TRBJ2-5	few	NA	CSAGMWGDETQYF	TGCAGCGCCGGCATGTGGGGGGACGAGACCCAGTACTTC
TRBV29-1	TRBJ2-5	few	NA	CSVDLSERETQYF	TGCAGCGTTGACTTATCGGAAAGAGAGACCCAGTACTTC
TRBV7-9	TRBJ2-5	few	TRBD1	CAGGTGPETQYF	TGTGCCGGGGGGACAGGACCAGAGACCCAGTACTTC
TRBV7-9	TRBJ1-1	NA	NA	CASSLGDTTEAFF	TGTGCCAGCAGCTTAGGGGATACCACTGAAGCTTTCTTT
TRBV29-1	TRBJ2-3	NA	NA	CSIGTDTQYF	TGCAGCATCGGAACAGATACGCAGTATTTT
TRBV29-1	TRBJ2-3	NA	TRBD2	CSVEDPGLAGAERGTDTQYF	TGCAGCGTTGAAGATCCGGGACTAGCGGGAGCGGAGCGAGGCACAGATACGCAGTATTTT
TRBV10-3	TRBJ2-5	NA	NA	CAIRHGGGGQETQYF	TGTGCCATCAGACATGGGGGCGGTGGGCAAGAGACCCAGTACTTC
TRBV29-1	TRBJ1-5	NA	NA	CSVGYSNQPQHF	TGCAGCGTTGGATATAGCAATCAGCCCCAGCATTTT
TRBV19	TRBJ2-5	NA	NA	CASSMYQETQYF	TGTGCCAGTAGTATGTACCAAGAGACCCAGTACTTC
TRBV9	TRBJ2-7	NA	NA	CASSGRSGLLRHPEQYF	TGTGCCAGCAGCGGACGGAGCGGATTACTCAGGCACCCCGAGCAGTACTTC
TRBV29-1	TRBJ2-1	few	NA	CSVDTHYGEQFF	TGCAGCGTTGATACCCACTACGGTGAGCAGTTCTTC
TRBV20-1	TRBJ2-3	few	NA	CSGPGDTQYF	TGCAGTGGGCCAGGAGATACGCAGTATTTT
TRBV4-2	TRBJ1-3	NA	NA	CASSTGAQDRGNTIYF	TGTGCCAGCAGCACCGGGGCCCAGGACAGAGGAAACACCATATATTTT
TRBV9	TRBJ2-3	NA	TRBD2	CASSYGLAGSTDTQYF	TGTGCCAGCAGCTATGGACTAGCGGGGAGCACAGATACGCAGTATTTT
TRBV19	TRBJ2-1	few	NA	CASSLMDEQFF	TGTGCCAGTAGTCTTATGGATGAGCAGTTCTTC
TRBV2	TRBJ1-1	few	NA	CASSEVTGSWTEAFF	TGTGCCAGCAGTGAAGTCACAGGGTCTTGGACTGAAGCTTTCTTT
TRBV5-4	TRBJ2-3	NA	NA	CASSFSQTDTQYF	TGTGCCAGCAGCTTCTCCCAGACAGATACGCAGTATTTT
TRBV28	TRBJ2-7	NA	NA	CASTSAGVYEQYF	TGTGCCAGCACTTCCGCAGGAGTTTACGAGCAGTACTTC
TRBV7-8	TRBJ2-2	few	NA	CASSLAWQEELFF	TGTGCCAGCAGCTTAGCGTGGCAGGAGGAGCTGTTTTTT
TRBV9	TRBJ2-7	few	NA	CASSVEPGPYEQYF	TGTGCCAGCAGCGTCGAGCCTGGGCCCTACGAGCAGTACTTC
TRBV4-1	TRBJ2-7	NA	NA	CASSQVGQLYEQYF	TGCGCCAGCAGCCAAGTGGGACAACTCTACGAGCAGTACTTC
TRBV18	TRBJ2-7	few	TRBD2	CASSRNLAGAWYEQYF	TGTGCCAGCTCACGTAACCTAGCGGGGGCTTGGTACGAGCAGTACTTC